These 24 T cell receptor beta chains were all obtained from the same sample, sequenced in a study of blood T cell repertoires in COVID-19. Libraries were prepared by immunoSEQ multiplex PCR; TCRdb keeps only in-frame clonotypes and omits some of them. The table records under 300,000 clones, approximately 80% of them present only once. Sequencing used peripheral blood. The source is a woman aged 40-49 years with active or convalescent COVID-19.

The chain links TRBV11-1 to TRBJ2-7; no clear D. CDR1 is SGHAT, CDR2 FQDESV, per germline (reference sequence). V gave up 1 base and J gave up 9 bases, with 10 bases separating them. The CDR3 has 12 amino acids. CDR3 in DNA: TGTGCCAGCAGCTTAGATTCCCGCGGGCAGTACTTC. Protein: CASSLDSRGQYF.

V is TRBV5-1 and J is TRBJ2-5; 7 bases are shared with TRBD2. The germline CDR1 and CDR2 sequences are SGHRS and YFSETQ. V lost 0 bases to trimming and J lost 5 bases; unmatched junction nucleotides: 4. The CDR3 loop spans 14 amino acids. The DNA of the CDR3 is TGCGCCAGCAGCTTGGCGGGGGGTAAGGAGACCCAGTACTTC. Translation: CASSLAGGKETQYF.

Note on this clone: At one boundary the junction diverges from the germline segment, which might be a read error. This chain connects TRBV7-7 to TRBJ2-5; 8 positions match TRBD2. The V gene's germline CDR1 is SSHAT and CDR2 FNYEAQ (reference sequence). This CDR3 comprises 15 residues. CDR3 protein: CASSLQRGPQETQYF. CDR3 DNA: TGTGCTAGCAGCCTTCAGCGGGGGCCTCAAGAGACCCAGTACTTC.

The chain recombines TRBV11-2 with TRBJ2-6, with 9 bases fitting TRBD1. CDR1 is SGHAT, CDR2 FQNNGV, per germline. The junction had 9 bases not matched to a gene; V was cut back by 5 bases and J by 1 base. This CDR3 spans 18 amino acids. In DNA, the CDR3 is TGTGCCAGCAGCACCTGGACAGGGGCGGGATCTGGGGCCAACGTCCTGACTTTC. Its translation: CASSTWTGAGSGANVLTF.

J is TRBJ1-1 and V is TRBV13, with D unresolved. The V end was cut by 1 base, the J end by 2 bases, with 5 bases between. This CDR3 is 13 amino acids long. The V gene's germline CDR1 is PRHDT and CDR2 FYEKMQ (reference sequence). In DNA, the CDR3 is TGTGCCAGCAGCTTAGCCAGTAACACTGAAGCTTTCTTT. Its translation: CASSLASNTEAFF.

This clone appeared a few times. The CDR3 sequence: CASSFRTGMNTEAFF. The CDR3 nucleotides are TGTGCCAGCAGCTTCCGGACGGGGATGAACACTGAAGCTTTCTTT. The gene calls are TRBV7-9 and TRBJ1-1; no clear D gene. The CDR3 runs to 15 residues. Germline CDR1 is SEHNR and CDR2 is FQNEAQ (reference sequence). The germline V and J ends were trimmed by 3 bases and 0 bases, with 11 bases remaining between them. Together with reference TRBV7-9 and TRBJ1-1, the CDR3 gives the full variable domain: DTGVSQNPRHKITKRGQNVTFRCDPISEHNRLYWYRQTLGQGPEFLTYFQNEAQLEKSRLLSDRFSAERPKGSFSTLEIQRTEQGDSAMYLCASSFRTGMNTEAFFGQGTRLTVV.

CDR3 nucleotides: TGTGCCAGCAGCCAAGGTAATGGGGGGGCCAGGAATGAGCAGTTCTTC. This sequence encodes CASSQGNGGARNEQFF. The chain is built from TRBV3-1 (or the pseudogene TRBV3-2) and TRBJ2-1, with D tentatively TRBD2 (7 bases). Germline V CDR1 and CDR2: LGHDT, YNNKEL (reference sequence). This CDR3 is 16 amino acids long. Trimming took off 1 base at V and 7 bases at J, with 17 bases between the two ends.

The chain has TRBV10-1 and TRBJ1-6; no clear D gene. Germline V CDR1 and CDR2: WNHNN, SYGVQD (reference sequence). Trimming took off 2 bases at V and 6 bases at J, with 8 bases between the two ends. The length of the CDR3 is 14 residues. CDR3 residues: CASSERGRNSPLHF. CDR3 nucleotide sequence: TGCGCCAGCAGTGAGCGGGGTCGTAATTCACCCCTCCACTTT.

This clone appeared a few times. The gene calls are TRBV7-2 and TRBJ1-1; tentatively, D is TRBD1 (5 bases). The CDR3 is 13 residues long. Germline V lookup: CDR1 SGHTA, CDR2 FQGNSA. V was trimmed by 3 bases and J by 8 bases, leaving 13 bases between them. This CDR3 reads CASSLTALTEAFF. The CDR3 DNA is TGTGCCAGCAGCTTGACAGCGCTAACCGAAGCTTTCTTT.

The chain links TRBV6-5 to TRBJ2-1; tentatively, D is TRBD1 (6 bases). In germline, CDR1 is MNHEY, CDR2 SVGAGI. The ends were cut back, 8 bases at V and 7 bases at J, with 18 bases in the middle. CDR3 length: 14 residues. In nucleotides, the CDR3 is TGTGCCAGCTTAGATTTTCAGGGGCGAAATGAGCAGTTCTTC. Its translation is CASLDFQGRNEQFF.

This clone turned up a few times. The sample carries other DNA sequences with the same CDR3. This chain links TRBV6-5 with TRBJ1-2; tentative D call: TRBD1 (5 bases). CDR1 and CDR2 (germline): MNHEY, SVGAGI. Trimming took 6 bases from V and 0 from J, leaving 8 bases between them. The length of the CDR3 is 13 residues. In nucleotides, the CDR3 is TGTGCCAGCAGCCGGGGGGCTAACTATGGCTACACCTTC. This encodes CASSRGANYGYTF.

This chain uses TRBV5-4 with TRBJ2-7; D unresolved. Per germline, CDR1 SGHNT and CDR2 YYREEE (reference sequence). With 4 bases removed from V and 3 bases from J, the gap between germline ends came to 8 bases. The CDR3 has 12 amino acids. CDR3 DNA sequence: TGTGCCAGCAGCCTACCCGGCTACGAGCAGTACTTC. It encodes CASSLPGYEQYF.

The chain has TRBV4-2 and TRBJ1-1; maybe TRBD1 (6 bases). CDR1 and CDR2 (germline): LGHNA, YNFKEQ. V was clipped by 0 bases and J by 3 bases, with 8 bases between them. The CDR3 has 14 residues. This chain's CDR3 is CASSQDRQDTEAFF. The DNA for the CDR3 is TGTGCCAGCAGCCAAGATAGACAGGACACTGAAGCTTTCTTT.

This chain uses TRBV9 with TRBJ1-4; a possible D gene is TRBD1 (5 bases). The CDR3 has 15 residues. Trimming took 2 bases from V and 8 from J, leaving 16 bases between them. The germline gives CDR1 SGDLS, CDR2 YYNGEE. CDR3 sequence (DNA): TGTGCCAGCAGCGTTTCCACCGGGGGAAGCGAAAAACTGTTTTTT. Its translation: CASSVSTGGSEKLFF.

This chain uses TRBV7-2 with TRBJ1-5; no definite D call. The V end lost 3 bases, the J end lost 7 bases, and 19 bases lay between the germline ends. Germline values: CDR1 SGHTA, CDR2 FQGNSA. CDR3 size: 16 residues. The CDR3 here is CASSFIGRMTGQPQHF. In DNA form, the CDR3 reads TGTGCCAGCAGCTTCATAGGGCGTATGACGGGGCAGCCCCAGCATTTT.

This clone was observed at least ten times. This sequence joins TRBV7-3 and TRBJ2-3, with 11 bases lining up with TRBD2. The junction had 4 bases not matched to a gene; V was cut back by 7 bases and J by 1 base. Germline V lookup: CDR1 SGHTA, CDR2 FQGTGA. The CDR3 length is 15 residues. The CDR3 DNA reads TGTGCCAGCAAGGGTAGCGGGGGGGGCACAGATACGCAGTATTTT. Amino acid sequence: CASKGSGGGTDTQYF.

This clone has more than one count but fewer than ten. V and J are TRBV30 and TRBJ2-1; D is undetermined. The CDR3 is 13 amino acids. Germline CDR1 and CDR2: GTSNPN and SVGIG (reference sequence). V gave up 2 bases and J gave up 0 bases, with 5 bases separating them. The CDR3 protein is CAWSSLSYNEQFF. The CDR3 nucleotides are TGTGCCTGGAGTTCACTCTCCTACAATGAGCAGTTCTTC.

The rearrangement links TRBV3-1 (or the pseudogene TRBV3-2) to TRBJ2-3; TRBD2 aligns across 9 bases. Trimming cost V 8 bases and J 4 bases; bases outside gene matches: 4. This CDR3 spans 13 amino acids. Germline V gives CDR1 LGHDT, CDR2 YNNKEL (reference sequence). The CDR3 sequence is CASAGGRSDTQYF. The DNA for the CDR3 is TGTGCCAGCGCGGGGGGGCGGTCAGATACGCAGTATTTT.

This clone was detected only once. The gene calls are TRBV19 and TRBJ2-2; the match to TRBD2 covers 7 bases. Trimming took 6 bases from V and 6 from J; bases not matched to a gene: 4. Germline loops: CDR1 LNHDA, CDR2 SQIVND (reference sequence). The CDR3 extends over 13 amino acids. The CDR3 DNA reads as TGTGCCAGTAGCGGCCGGGGGGCCGGGGAGCTGTTTTTT. Its protein product is CASSGRGAGELFF.

This clone was detected ten times or more. This sequence joins TRBV3-1 (or the pseudogene TRBV3-2) and TRBJ2-1, with 9 bases identical to TRBD1. The CDR3 runs 14 residues. Germline values: CDR1 LGHDT, CDR2 YNNKEL (reference sequence). J lost 5 bases, V lost 4 bases, and 3 bases had no gene match. Here the CDR3 reads CASSPWDRDNEQFF. As DNA, the CDR3 is TGTGCCAGCAGCCCCTGGGACAGGGACAATGAGCAGTTCTTC.

This clone has a handful of counts. The chain recombines TRBV3-1 (or the pseudogene TRBV3-2) with TRBJ1-4, with 7 bases fitting TRBD1. The J segment lost 7 bases and the V segment lost 4 bases, leaving 9 bases of the junction unmatched. CDR1 is LGHDT and CDR2 is YNNKEL in the germline V gene (reference sequence). The CDR3 totals 15 residues. Here the CDR3 reads CASSPGGQGGEKLFF. As DNA, the CDR3 is TGTGCCAGCAGCCCCGGAGGGCAGGGGGGTGAAAAACTGTTTTTT.

The chain couples TRBV3-1 (or the pseudogene TRBV3-2) to TRBJ1-5; D gene uncertain. CDR3 length equals 15 residues. Per the germline V gene, CDR1 is LGHDT and CDR2 is YNNKEL (reference sequence). V lost 1 base to trimming and J lost 6 bases, with 13 bases between them. CDR3 nucleotides: TGTGCCAGCAGCCAAGGGGCGAGGGTGGGTCAGCCCCAGCATTTT. Protein product: CASSQGARVGQPQHF.

The CDR3 DNA reads as TGTGCCAGTCCACCTCGGAAGGGGGAAATTAATCAGCCCCAGCATTTT. Amino acids: CASPPRKGEINQPQHF. The chain employs TRBV28 and TRBJ1-5, with D perhaps TRBD1 (6 bases). The CDR3 loop spans 16 amino acids. V was clipped by 9 bases and J by 4 bases, with 22 bases between them. Germline assignment: CDR1 MDHEN and CDR2 SYDVKM.

A few counts support this clone. The V and J genes are TRBV19 and TRBJ2-5, with 9 nucleotides matching TRBD2. Germline CDR1 reads LNHDA; CDR2 reads SQIVND (reference sequence). There are 15 residues in the CDR3. Germline trimming cut 3 bases from V and 4 bases from J; bases unmatched to any gene: 6. The CDR3 DNA sequence: TGTGCCAGTAGTATTGTCCCTAGCGGGATAGAGACCCAGTACTTC. Residues: CASSIVPSGIETQYF.